The clone carrying this T cell receptor beta chain was seen only once. The sample comes from a study of cytotoxic CD8 clonotypes in ibrutinib-treated CLL. The data were produced by immunoSEQ multiplex PCR, yet TCRdb's version contains in-frame clones alone and is incomplete. The sample records some 120,000 clones, roughly 84% being singletons. This sequence was found in a human donor with chronic lymphocytic leukemia. The material was PBMCs, obtained after 24 months of ibrutinib treatment.

For the CDR3, the DNA is TGTGCCAGCTCACCGGATCAGGGAATCACCGGGGAGCTGTTTTTT. The encoded protein is CASSPDQGITGELFF. The chain combines TRBV18 with TRBJ2-2, with D tentatively TRBD1 (5 bases). Germline values: CDR1 KGHSH, CDR2 LQKENI. CDR3 length: 15 amino acids. Trimming left V 3 bases short and J 4 bases short, with 12 bases between.